These T cell receptor beta chains were read from a single sample in a study of tumor and adjacent non-tumor tissue in lung cancer. TCRdb ran MiXCR on the multiplex PCR reads and lists one entry per CDR3 protein. The sample lists around 40,000 distinct CDR3 sequences; approximately 61% were seen once. Sequencing was performed on distant non-tumor lung tissue. These receptors were collected from a man between 45 and 60 years old with non-small cell lung cancer. The CDR3 runs from the conserved cysteine through the conserved F or W. Fields, in order: J gene, D gene, V gene, clone size, CDR3 DNA, CDR3 protein. The D gene is left open where the match is weak. Clone size is shown for a subset of rows, as once, few, many or a class of expanded clone.

J: TRBJ2-1
D: NA
V: TRBV24-1
size: NA
DNA: TGTGCCACCAGTGATTTGCACGGGGGAAACTCCTACGATGAGCAGTTCTTC
CDR3: CATSDLHGGNSYDEQFF

J: TRBJ2-5
D: TRBD1
V: TRBV20-1
size: NA
DNA: TGCAATGCTAGGGACAGTATACAAGAGACCCAGTACTTC
CDR3: CNARDSIQETQYF

J: TRBJ2-7
D: NA
V: TRBV5-1
size: NA
DNA: TGCGCCAGCAGCTCCCAGCAGCCGAACTACGAGCAGTACTTC
CDR3: CASSSQQPNYEQYF

J: TRBJ2-3
D: NA
V: TRBV12-3/TRBV12-4
size: NA
DNA: TGTGCCAGCACCTTGGGGGGCGACACAGATACGCAGTATTTT
CDR3: CASTLGGDTDTQYF

J: TRBJ2-3
D: NA
V: TRBV28
size: few
DNA: TGTGCCAGCAGTCGATTCCAGGGATCTAGCACAGATACGCAGTATTTT
CDR3: CASSRFQGSSTDTQYF

J: TRBJ1-5
D: TRBD1
V: TRBV30
size: NA
DNA: TGTACCTGGAGCCCCGGGACAGGGGTTCAGCCCCAGCATTTT
CDR3: CTWSPGTGVQPQHF

J: TRBJ2-7
D: NA
V: TRBV20-1
size: NA
DNA: TGCAGTGCTAGAGATCTTGCGGGACAGCGTTCCTCCGAGCAGTACTTC
CDR3: CSARDLAGQRSSEQYF

J: TRBJ1-5
D: TRBD1
V: TRBV2
size: NA
DNA: TGTACCAGCAGTGGGGACAGGACGCTGTCGAGGAACGATCAGCCCCAGCATTTT
CDR3: CTSSGDRTLSRNDQPQHF

J: TRBJ2-2
D: TRBD2
V: TRBV20-1
size: NA
DNA: TGCAGTACTAATCCGGGGGGTTTCACCCGGGAGCTGTTTTTT
CDR3: CSTNPGGFTRELFF

J: TRBJ1-4
D: NA
V: TRBV6-1
size: NA
DNA: TGTGCCAGCAGCGCCGTTCTGGTTGAAAAGCTGTTTTTT
CDR3: CASSAVLVEKLFF

J: TRBJ2-1
D: NA
V: TRBV29-1
size: NA
DNA: TGCATCGTGTCGAACGGGTGGGCCCCTGAGCAGTTCTTC
CDR3: CIVSNGWAPEQFF

J: TRBJ2-5
D: TRBD2
V: TRBV12-5
size: many
DNA: TGTGCTAGTGCGGCTAGCGGGAGTTTCTGGGAGACCCAGTACTTC
CDR3: CASAASGSFWETQYF

J: TRBJ2-6
D: TRBD1
V: TRBV7-9
size: NA
DNA: TGTGCCAGCAGCTTAAAGGTCCCCCGGACAGGGTTAGACCCTGGGGCCAACGTCCCGACTTTC
CDR3: CASSLKVPRTGLDPGANVPTF

J: TRBJ2-2
D: NA
V: TRBV11-2
size: NA
DNA: TGTGCCAGCGTGGGTGGATCGGGACGGAGCACCGGGCAGCTGTTTTTT
CDR3: CASVGGSGRSTGQLFF

J: TRBJ2-2
D: NA
V: TRBV11-2
size: few
DNA: TGTGCCAGCAGCACATCCCGATGGGGGGCGAGCACCGGGGAGCTGTTTTTT
CDR3: CASSTSRWGASTGELFF